The 3 T cell receptor beta chains below all came from one sample that was sequenced in a study of blood T cell repertoires in COVID-19. Measured with immunoSEQ multiplex PCR; TCRdb has only the in-frame clones, and not every one. The table has 150,000 or so clones, about four fifths seen once; the top ten hold more than 1.5%. What was sequenced was peripheral blood. These receptors all stem from a human donor in a cohort sampled during active COVID-19.

The chain is built from TRBV7-8 and TRBJ2-1; TRBD1 matches 8 bases. The CDR3 covers 14 residues. The J segment lost 6 bases and the V segment lost 6 bases, leaving 7 bases of the junction unmatched. Germline loops: CDR1 SGHVS, CDR2 FQNEAQ. CDR3 in amino acids: CASSLTDRGNEQFF. CDR3 coding DNA: TGTGCCAGCAGTCTCACCGACAGGGGCAATGAGCAGTTCTTC. The full variable domain, in which reference TRBV7-8 and TRBJ2-1 provide the parts outside the CDR3, is GAGVSQSPRYKVAKRGQDVALRCDPISGHVSLFWYQQALGQGPEFLTYFQNEAQLDKSGLPSDRFFAERPEGSVSTLKIQRTQQEDSAVYLCASSLTDRGNEQFFGPGTRLTVL.

The chain links TRBV27 to TRBJ2-2; 10 nucleotides align to TRBD2. The CDR3 loop spans 16 amino acids. Germline CDR1 and CDR2: MNHEY and SMNVEV (reference sequence). V was pared by 6 bases and J by 4 bases, with 8 bases of the junction left unmatched. This CDR3 reads CASSFLAGVGTGELFF. In DNA, the CDR3 is TGTGCCAGCAGCTTCCTAGCGGGAGTAGGCACCGGGGAGCTGTTTTTT.

The chain links TRBV6-5 to TRBJ1-1, with TRBD1 matching over 7 bases. V was clipped by 7 bases and J by 4 bases; unmatched bases: 9. The CDR3 is 14 residues long. The germline CDR1 and CDR2 sequences are MNHEY and SVGAGI. Here the CDR3 DNA reads TGTGCCAGCACCTTCACAGGGGATAGCACTGAAGCTTTCTTT. Protein sequence: CASTFTGDSTEAFF.